Shown below are 32 T cell receptor beta chains from a single sample sequenced in a study of blood T cell repertoires in COVID-19. Repertoires were generated with immunoSEQ multiplex PCR, while TCRdb's copy carries only in-frame clones and drops some. The sample has some 100,000 clones; over 65% are singletons. Material for sequencing was peripheral blood. These receptors were collected from a man aged 70 or older with COVID-19, enrolled during active disease.

This clone was counted a few times. The CDR3 nucleotides read TGTGCCAGCAGCTTAGATCAGGGTCGCAATGAGCAGTTCTTC. Translated, it gives CASSLDQGRNEQFF. The genes are TRBV7-2 and TRBJ2-1; tentatively, D is TRBD1 (5 bases). V lost 1 base to trimming and J lost 6 bases, with 10 bases between them. Germline assignment: CDR1 SGHTA and CDR2 FQGNSA. CDR3 length equals 14 residues.

The chain recombines TRBV20-1 with TRBJ1-5; no clear D gene. The germline gives CDR1 DFQATT, CDR2 SNEGSKA (reference sequence). The CDR3 length is 15 residues. The germline V and J ends were trimmed by 3 bases and 8 bases, with 20 bases remaining between them. The CDR3 is CSASQAHKILEPQHF. CDR3 DNA: TGCAGTGCTAGTCAGGCGCACAAAATTTTAGAGCCCCAGCATTTT.

The V call is TRBV6-2 or TRBV6-3, the J call TRBJ2-7; 8 bases map to TRBD2. The junction had 9 bases not matched to a gene; V was cut back by 6 bases and J by 2 bases. Germline loops: CDR1 MNHEY, CDR2 SVGEGT. The length of the CDR3 is 15 residues. The CDR3 nucleotides read TGTGCCAGCAGCCCCGGCGGGGGGACCACCTACGAGCAGTACTTC. As protein: CASSPGGGTTYEQYF.

The chain is built from TRBV5-1 and TRBJ2-1, with 9 bases that match TRBD2. Germline loops: CDR1 SGHRS, CDR2 YFSETQ. CDR3 size: 15 residues. After removal of 1 base from V and 12 bases from J, the junction contained 11 bases not matched to a gene. The CDR3 spells CASSLLRTSASGQFF. In nucleotides, the CDR3 is TGCGCCAGCAGCTTGCTTCGGACTAGCGCCTCGGGGCAGTTCTTC.

This clone was counted between two and nine times. The V call is TRBV4-1, the J call TRBJ2-5; 13 bases map to TRBD2. With 4 bases clipped from V and 5 bases from J, the junction kept 13 bases outside the gene matches. From germline, CDR1 is MGHRA and CDR2 YSYEKL. This CDR3 is built from 18 residues. In DNA, the CDR3 is TGCGCCAGCAGCCTATACATTACTAGCGGGAGGGCCGGGGAGACCCAGTACTTC. This gives the protein CASSLYITSGRAGETQYF.

The chain recombines TRBV5-1 with TRBJ2-2; TRBD1 matches 9 bases. V was pared by 4 bases and J by 6 bases, with 7 bases of the junction left unmatched. The CDR3 consists of 15 residues. CDR1 is SGHRS, CDR2 YFSETQ, per germline. CDR3 nucleotide sequence: TGCGCCAGCAGCCCGCGTACAGGGGGCCCCGGGGAGCTGTTTTTT. This translates into CASSPRTGGPGELFF.

CDR3 coding DNA: TGTGCCAGCAGGAACAGGGGAAGCGGAGATACGCAGTATTTT. Amino acids: CASRNRGSGDTQYF. The rearrangement uses TRBV28 and TRBJ2-3; TRBD1 agrees at 7 bases. V gave up 6 bases and J gave up 5 bases; unmatched junction bases: 8. The CDR3 has 14 residues. Germline loops: CDR1 MDHEN, CDR2 SYDVKM.

CDR3 DNA: TGCAGTGCTAGTGGATCGGACAGGGGGACCTACGAGCAGTACTTC. This codes for CSASGSDRGTYEQYF. V gene TRBV20-1 combines with J gene TRBJ2-7; 10 bases match TRBD1. The trim removed 3 bases at V and 2 bases at J, leaving 7 bases unmatched. CDR1 and CDR2 from the germline V gene are DFQATT and SNEGSKA (reference sequence). The CDR3 is 15 residues long.

This sequence joins TRBV18 and TRBJ2-1, with D tentatively TRBD2 (5 bases). The CDR3 is 14 amino acids. Germline CDR1 reads KGHSH; CDR2 reads LQKENI. The germline V and J ends were trimmed by 3 bases and 6 bases, with 12 bases remaining between them. CDR3 DNA: TGTGCCAGCTCACCTCCCCCTAGCTCCAATGAGCAGTTCTTC. Its translation: CASSPPPSSNEQFF.

J is TRBJ2-7 and V is TRBV27; 9 bases are a match to TRBD1. With V trimmed by 4 bases and J by 4 bases, 5 bases remained unmatched. The CDR3 runs to 14 residues. Germline V gene data show CDR1 as MNHEY and CDR2 as SMNVEV (reference sequence). The chain's CDR3 is CASSSGDRVYEQYF. The CDR3, as DNA: TGTGCCAGCAGTTCCGGGGACAGGGTGTACGAGCAGTACTTC.

The V call is TRBV7-3, the J call TRBJ2-5; no clear D gene. Looked up from germline, CDR1 is SGHTA and CDR2 is FQGTGA. The CDR3 loop spans 12 amino acids. Trimming left V 5 bases short and J 5 bases short, with 9 bases between. The CDR3 nucleotides read TGTGCCAGCAGCCAACTCGGGGAGACCCAGTACTTC. Its translation is CASSQLGETQYF.

This chain connects TRBV5-5 to TRBJ2-7; weak D call: TRBD2 (7 bases). The CDR3 length is 15 residues. V lost 1 base to trimming and J lost 6 bases, with 17 bases between them. Germline CDR1 is SGHKS and CDR2 is YYEKEE (reference sequence). CDR3 sequence (DNA): TGTGCCAGCAGCTTGCAGGGAGGGGGAAGCGTCGAGCAGTACTTC. As protein: CASSLQGGGSVEQYF.

CDR3 residues: CASSPTQPGTSSREQYF. The CDR3 DNA reads TGTGCCAGCTCACCCACACAGCCCGGGACTAGCTCGCGGGAGCAGTACTTC. The chain combines TRBV18 with TRBJ2-7; 9 positions match TRBD2. The CDR3 is 17 residues long. The V gene's germline CDR1 is KGHSH and CDR2 LQKENI. V shed 3 bases and J 7 bases; nucleotides not matched to a gene: 16.

This chain uses TRBV24-1 with TRBJ2-2; maybe TRBD2 (5 bases). Germline V CDR1 and CDR2: KGHDR, SFDVKD. Trimming cost V 8 bases and J 5 bases, with 17 bases left between them. CDR3 length equals 15 residues. The CDR3 nucleotides read TGTGCCACCAACCGGACTCCTAAAGGTACCGGGGAGCTGTTTTTT. Translation: CATNRTPKGTGELFF.

The DNA of the CDR3 is TGTGCCAGCAACCCTGGGACTGACGAGCAGTACTTC. It yields the protein CASNPGTDEQYF. The chain uses TRBV7-9 and TRBJ2-7; D perhaps matches TRBD2 (6 bases). The CDR3 runs to 12 residues. Trimming stripped 7 bases from V and 5 bases from J, with 12 bases between. Germline CDR1 is SEHNR and CDR2 is FQNEAQ (reference sequence).

The J gene is TRBJ1-5, the V gene TRBV28; 8 nucleotides line up with TRBD1. Trimming cost V 6 bases and J 1 base; bases outside gene matches: 2. The CDR3 contains 14 residues. CDR1 and CDR2 (germline): MDHEN, SYDVKM. The CDR3 sequence: CASRQGGSNQPQHF. The CDR3 coding sequence is TGTGCCAGCAGACAGGGGGGCAGCAATCAGCCCCAGCATTTT.

The V gene is TRBV18, the J gene TRBJ1-1; D ambiguous. In germline, CDR1 is KGHSH, CDR2 LQKENI. CDR3 size: 14 residues. Deletions cut 4 bases from V and 1 base from J, with 10 bases between. Written as DNA, the CDR3 is TGTGCCAGCTCACTCGCGTCGGGGAACACTGAAGCTTTCTTT. Protein sequence: CASSLASGNTEAFF.

This clone was observed once. The chain employs TRBV7-9 and TRBJ1-4; tentatively, D is TRBD1 (6 bases). Germline CDR1 and CDR2: SEHNR and FQNEAQ (reference sequence). V was shortened by 1 base and J by 3 bases, with 9 bases between the two germline ends. CDR3 size: 15 residues. The DNA for the CDR3 is TGTGCCAGCAGCTTAGAACAGGGTTCTAATGAAAAACTGTTTTTT. As protein: CASSLEQGSNEKLFF.

The V gene is TRBV6-5, the J gene TRBJ2-7; TRBD2 might be the D (6 bases). This CDR3 region has 15 residues. The germline gives CDR1 MNHEY, CDR2 SVGAGI. The ends were cut back, 2 bases at V and 2 bases at J, with 13 bases in the middle. This chain's CDR3 is CASSYGGASTYEQYF. CDR3 DNA sequence: TGTGCCAGCAGTTACGGAGGGGCTTCTACCTACGAGCAGTACTTC.

This clone was picked up a small number of times. The gene calls are TRBV19 and TRBJ2-5; the match to TRBD1 covers 7 bases. The CDR3 runs 17 residues. CDR1 is LNHDA, CDR2 SQIVND, per germline (reference sequence). Trimming at V came to 6 bases and at J to 2 bases, leaving 15 bases not matched to a gene. The CDR3 spells CASSPFRDSGRQETQYF. The CDR3 DNA reads TGTGCCAGTAGCCCATTCCGGGACAGTGGCCGACAAGAGACCCAGTACTTC.

V is TRBV28 and J is TRBJ1-2; 7 bases are a match to TRBD1. CDR3 length: 14 amino acids. CDR1 is MDHEN, CDR2 SYDVKM, per germline. The V gene end was trimmed by 5 bases and the J gene end by 5 bases; junction bases not matched to a gene: 8. CDR3 residues: CASSPGQTFYGYTF. Here the CDR3 DNA reads TGTGCCAGCAGTCCGGGACAGACTTTTTATGGCTACACCTTC.

This clone was detected only once. This chain uses TRBV7-2 with TRBJ1-4, with D maybe TRBD1 (6 bases). The germline V and J ends were trimmed by 5 bases and 5 bases, with 12 bases remaining between them. There are 14 residues in the CDR3. CDR1 SGHTA and CDR2 FQGNSA come from the germline V gene. CDR3 sequence reads: CASSLDSRNEKLFF. Here the CDR3 DNA reads TGTGCCAGCAGCCTGGACAGTCGGAATGAAAAACTGTTTTTT.

The chain carries TRBV28 and TRBJ2-1; 7 bases are a match to TRBD1. The CDR3 contains 15 residues. Trimming cost V 4 bases and J 7 bases; bases outside gene matches: 10. Per germline, CDR1 MDHEN and CDR2 SYDVKM. As DNA, the CDR3 is TGTGCCAGCAGTTCCACAGGGGTGGATAAGAATGAGCAGTTCTTC. The encoded protein is CASSSTGVDKNEQFF.

This chain connects TRBV7-2 to TRBJ1-2; TRBD1 matches 8 bases. Germline V gives CDR1 SGHTA, CDR2 FQGNSA. V was clipped by 1 base and J by 4 bases; unmatched bases: 5. The length of the CDR3 is 15 residues. The CDR3 loop is CASSLGGQGSYGYTF. CDR3 DNA: TGTGCCAGCAGCTTAGGTGGACAGGGTTCCTATGGCTACACCTTC.

The V gene is TRBV5-1, the J gene TRBJ1-2; no definite D call. CDR1 is SGHRS and CDR2 is YFSETQ in the germline V gene. Trimming took off 3 bases at V and 8 bases at J, with 14 bases between the two ends. This CDR3 comprises 13 residues. CDR3 protein: CASSSDTGPGYTF. CDR3 DNA: TGCGCCAGCAGCTCCGACACTGGGCCCGGCTACACCTTC.

This sequence joins TRBV6-2 or TRBV6-3 and TRBJ2-1, with 8 bases that match TRBD2. CDR3 length: 16 residues. CDR1 and CDR2 from the germline V gene are MNHEY and SVGEGT. V shed 5 bases and J 3 bases; nucleotides not matched to a gene: 9. This CDR3 is CASSLRSGKNYNEQFF. Written as DNA, the CDR3 is TGTGCCAGCAGTCTCCGTAGCGGGAAGAACTACAATGAGCAGTTCTTC.

The V call is TRBV28, the J call TRBJ1-5; TRBD1 might be the D (5 bases). V lost 7 bases and J 6 bases, leaving 19 bases between the germline ends. The CDR3 covers 15 residues. CDR1 is MDHEN, CDR2 SYDVKM, per germline. CDR3: CASTTGGGYGQPQHF. The CDR3 region has the DNA TGTGCCAGCACCACAGGCGGGGGGTATGGTCAGCCCCAGCATTTT.

This rearrangement joins TRBV28 to TRBJ1-5; 10 nucleotides agree with TRBD1. The germline CDR1 and CDR2 sequences are MDHEN and SYDVKM. The J segment lost 7 bases and the V segment lost 4 bases, leaving 4 bases of the junction unmatched. This CDR3 has 14 amino acids. Written as DNA, the CDR3 is TGTGCCAGCAGTTCGGGACAGGGGTTCCAGCCCCAGCATTTT. Its translation: CASSSGQGFQPQHF.

The gene calls are TRBV10-3 and TRBJ2-7; 8 positions match TRBD1. The V gene end was trimmed by 3 bases and the J gene end by 4 bases; junction bases not matched to a gene: 14. Germline values: CDR1 ENHRY, CDR2 SYGVKD. The CDR3 is 17 residues long. The chain's CDR3 is CAISDTLLPGQEYEQYF. The CDR3 coding sequence is TGTGCCATCAGTGACACTCTCCTACCGGGACAGGAGTACGAGCAGTACTTC.

This clone was found a few times. The chain is built from TRBV28 and TRBJ2-7; TRBD1 might be the D (6 bases). The CDR3 is made up of 15 amino acids. Trimming pared 5 bases from V and 4 bases from J, leaving 18 bases between. Germline CDR1 is MDHEN and CDR2 is SYDVKM. CDR3 nucleotides: TGTGCCAGCAGTAGGGGGTCCATGGGGATTTACGAGCAGTACTTC. This gives the protein CASSRGSMGIYEQYF.

This clone has only one observation. V gene TRBV30 combines with J gene TRBJ2-3; D might be TRBD1 (5 bases). V was cut by 8 bases and J by 0 bases, with 9 bases left in between. The CDR3 spans 12 residues. Germline V gene sequence: CDR1 GTSNPN, CDR2 SVGIG (reference sequence). The CDR3 region is CARGQSTDTQYF. The CDR3 nucleotides read TGTGCCCGAGGACAAAGCACAGATACGCAGTATTTT.

The J gene is TRBJ1-1, the V gene TRBV3-1 (or the pseudogene TRBV3-2); maybe TRBD1 (6 bases). Germline CDR1 reads LGHDT; CDR2 reads YNNKEL (reference sequence). The CDR3 is 15 amino acids. Between the trimmed V and J ends, which lost 0 bases and 2 bases, there was a span of 10 bases. CDR3 protein: CASSQDGGANTEAFF. CDR3 nucleotides: TGTGCCAGCAGCCAAGATGGGGGGGCAAACACTGAAGCTTTCTTT.